Below are 11 T cell receptor beta chains sequenced from a single sample in a study of blood T cell repertoires in COVID-19. Profiling relied on immunoSEQ multiplex PCR, and the TCRdb table lists in-frame clones only, not all of them. Among over 200,000 clones listed, roughly 84% were seen once. The sequencing sample was made of peripheral blood. All receptors derive from a middle-aged man with active or convalescent COVID-19.

This clone was seen a handful of times. The chain recombines TRBV20-1 with TRBJ1-4, with D maybe TRBD1 (5 bases). The V gene lost 3 bases and the J gene lost 7 bases, with 18 bases spanning the gap. The CDR3 consists of 15 residues. From germline, CDR1 is DFQATT and CDR2 SNEGSKA (reference sequence). CDR3: CSASPPGREAEKLFF. The DNA for the CDR3 is TGCAGTGCTAGTCCCCCGGGCAGGGAGGCTGAAAAACTGTTTTTT.

The chain employs TRBV19 and TRBJ2-2; maybe TRBD1 (6 bases). Germline CDR1 and CDR2: LNHDA and SQIVND (reference sequence). There are 14 residues in the CDR3. Trimming stripped 7 bases from V and 6 bases from J, with 15 bases between. The CDR3 region is CASTQVQGSGELFF. CDR3 DNA sequence: TGTGCCAGTACCCAGGTACAGGGTTCCGGGGAGCTGTTTTTT.

On this clone: The sample contains more than one DNA sequence encoding this CDR3. The chain employs TRBV18 and TRBJ1-5; the D gene is possibly TRBD1 (6 bases). The V gene's germline CDR1 is KGHSH and CDR2 LQKENI. Between the trimmed V and J ends, which lost 3 bases and 4 bases, there was a span of 7 bases. CDR3 length equals 13 residues. CDR3 protein: CASSPGQNQPQHF. The CDR3 DNA follows: TGTGCCAGCTCACCTGGACAGAATCAGCCCCAGCATTTT. Together with reference TRBV18 and TRBJ1-5, the CDR3 gives the full variable domain: NAGVMQNPRHLVRRRGQEARLRCSPMKGHSHVYWYRQLPEEGLKFMVYLQKENIIDESGMPKERFSAEFPKEGPSILRIQQVVRGDSAAYFCASSPGQNQPQHFGDGTRLSIL.

The rearrangement uses TRBV5-6 and TRBJ1-2, with 8 bases that match TRBD1. V trimming: 0 bases; J trimming: 1 base; junction bases outside the gene matches: 2. The length of the CDR3 is 15 residues. CDR1 SGHDT and CDR2 YYEEEE come from the germline V gene. The CDR3 reads CASSLEGQGNYGYTF. For the CDR3, the DNA is TGTGCCAGCAGCTTGGAAGGACAGGGTAACTATGGCTACACCTTC.

The chain is built from TRBV4-2 and TRBJ2-7; TRBD2 matches 7 bases. The CDR3 has 18 amino acids. The germline V gene encodes CDR1 LGHNA and CDR2 YNFKEQ. With 0 bases clipped from V and 4 bases from J, the junction kept 15 bases outside the gene matches. The CDR3, as DNA: TGTGCCAGCAGCCAAGATTCCCGGGGTTTGGCGGGAGTTTACGAGCAGTACTTC. Protein: CASSQDSRGLAGVYEQYF.

The chain employs TRBV5-5 and TRBJ2-7; TRBD1 matches at 9 bases. Trimming at V came to 0 bases and at J to 5 bases, leaving 15 bases not matched to a gene. CDR3 length: 18 residues. CDR1 and CDR2 from the germline V gene are SGHKS and YYEKEE (reference sequence). The CDR3 loop is CASSLGIILDRGFDEQYF. CDR3 DNA sequence: TGTGCCAGCAGCTTGGGAATTATACTGGACAGGGGTTTCGACGAGCAGTACTTC. The full variable domain, its missing parts supplied by reference TRBV5-5 and TRBJ2-7, is DAGVTQSPTHLIKTRGQQVTLRCSPISGHKSVSWYQQVLGQGPQFIFQYYEKEERGRGNFPDRFSARQFPNYSSELNVNALLLGDSALYLCASSLGIILDRGFDEQYFGPGTRLTVT.

The count of this clone is one. This sequence joins TRBV7-9 and TRBJ2-7, with TRBD2 matching over 7 bases. CDR3 length: 15 amino acids. The ends lost 0 bases at V and 3 bases at J; junction bases unmatched: 5. Germline CDR1 and CDR2: SEHNR and FQNEAQ (reference sequence). Here the CDR3 reads CASSLAGGTFYEQYF. In DNA, the CDR3 is TGTGCCAGCAGCTTAGCGGGGGGGACCTTCTACGAGCAGTACTTC.

The chain joins TRBV5-1 to TRBJ2-2; 7 positions agree with TRBD2. The CDR3 length is 15 residues. Germline trimming cut 4 bases from V and 2 bases from J; bases unmatched to any gene: 5. Per germline, CDR1 SGHRS and CDR2 YFSETQ. The CDR3 region is CASSPGTTNTGELFF. The CDR3 nucleotides are TGCGCCAGCAGCCCCGGGACTACAAACACCGGGGAGCTGTTTTTT.

J is TRBJ2-7 and V is TRBV5-1; 10 positions agree with TRBD1. From germline, CDR1 is SGHRS and CDR2 YFSETQ. This CDR3 has 16 residues. Losses at the gene ends were 0 bases for V and 6 bases for J; bases not matched to a gene: 9. The CDR3 here is CASSLASGTGALEQYF. The CDR3 DNA is TGCGCCAGCAGCTTGGCCTCCGGGACAGGGGCTCTCGAGCAGTACTTC.

V is TRBV5-1 and J is TRBJ2-1, with 8 positions matching TRBD1. The CDR3 contains 16 residues. Germline lookup yields CDR1 SGHRS and CDR2 YFSETQ. V lost 4 bases and J lost 7; bases outside the gene matches: 13. CDR3 residues: CASSPPLGTGINEQFF. The CDR3 DNA follows: TGCGCCAGCAGCCCCCCACTCGGGACAGGAATTAATGAGCAGTTCTTC.

This chain joins TRBV6-5 and TRBJ2-1; D possibly corresponds to TRBD2 (5 bases). Per the germline V gene, CDR1 is MNHEY and CDR2 is SVGAGI. Trimming cost V 2 bases and J 6 bases, with 11 bases left between them. This CDR3 is 14 amino acids long. The CDR3 coding sequence is TGTGCCAGCAGTTACCGGGGAGACGCCAATGAGCAGTTCTTC. Translated, it gives CASSYRGDANEQFF.